These 18 T cell receptor beta chains originate from one sample sequenced in a study of OX40 agonist ivuxolimab in advanced cancers. The repertoire was sequenced with immunoSEQ multiplex PCR; TCRdb's copy has only in-frame clones and lacks some. The sample lists around 60,000 clones, nearly 85% seen once, with roughly 2% in the top ten. The sequences come from CD4+ or CD8+ T cells sorted from blood, collected in a trial of the OX40 agonist ivuxolimab. The receptor set was obtained from an adult with an advanced solid tumor such as melanoma, head and neck, liver or kidney cancer.

Concerning this clone: Other DNA sequences within the sample encode an identical CDR3. This chain joins TRBV5-4 and TRBJ1-4, with TRBD1 as a possible D gene (5 bases). Deletions cut 4 bases from V and 1 base from J, with 8 bases between. The CDR3 contains 14 residues. Germline CDR1 SGHNT, CDR2 YYREEE (reference sequence). The CDR3 DNA reads TGTGCCAGCAGCCTCGGGGGAACTAATGAAAAACTGTTTTTT. Translating gives CASSLGGTNEKLFF.

This chain links TRBV4-2 with TRBJ2-3; D is perhaps TRBD2 (5 bases). CDR3 length: 15 residues. Between the trimmed V and J ends, which lost 0 bases and 2 bases, there was a span of 9 bases. Germline V gives CDR1 LGHNA, CDR2 YNFKEQ. CDR3 DNA: TGTGCCAGCAGCCAAGATCGGCGGGTCACAGATACGCAGTATTTT. Its protein product is CASSQDRRVTDTQYF.

V and J are TRBV9 and TRBJ2-7; D gene uncertain. V was cut by 5 bases and J by 2 bases, with 14 bases left in between. Germline V gives CDR1 SGDLS, CDR2 YYNGEE. The CDR3 loop spans 14 amino acids. For the CDR3, the DNA is TGTGCCAGCAGTACTGGACCTCTGGCCTACGAGCAGTACTTC. Amino acid sequence: CASSTGPLAYEQYF.

The chain has TRBV7-9 and TRBJ2-5, with D possibly called TRBD1 or TRBD2 (5 bases each). The germline V gene has CDR1 SEHNR and CDR2 FQNEAQ (reference sequence). The CDR3 length is 15 residues. V was clipped by 4 bases and J by 5 bases, with 17 bases between them. For the CDR3, the DNA is TGTGCCAGCAGCTCCTTTTTACGGGGCGGGGAGACCCAGTACTTC. It is translated as CASSSFLRGGETQYF.

This chain uses TRBV28 with TRBJ2-1, with D maybe TRBD1 (6 bases). The germline V gene has CDR1 MDHEN and CDR2 SYDVKM. Trimming removed 8 bases from V and 2 bases from J, with 7 bases in between. This CDR3 is built from 12 residues. CDR3 DNA sequence: TGTGCCAGCCGGACAGCCTACAATGAGCAGTTCTTC. Amino acids: CASRTAYNEQFF. Full variable domain (rest looked up from reference TRBV28 and TRBJ2-1): DVKVTQSSRYLVKRTGEKVFLECVQDMDHENMFWYRQDPGLGLRLIYFSYDVKMKEKGDIPEGYSVSREKKERFSLILESASTNQTSMYLCASRTAYNEQFFGPGTRLTVL.

The V call is TRBV30, the J call TRBJ1-2, with 9 positions matching TRBD1. Looked up from germline, CDR1 is GTSNPN and CDR2 is SVGIG (reference sequence). Trimming took 4 bases from V and 6 from J; bases not matched to a gene: 6. The CDR3 consists of 13 residues. The CDR3 protein is CAWTRDRVHGYTF. CDR3 bases: TGTGCCTGGACCCGGGACAGGGTACATGGCTACACCTTC.

V gene TRBV9 combines with J gene TRBJ2-4; 8 nucleotides match TRBD1. This CDR3 is built from 16 residues. The V gene end was trimmed by 0 bases and the J gene end by 3 bases; junction bases not matched to a gene: 5. CDR1 and CDR2 from the germline V gene are SGDLS and YYNGEE. In DNA form, the CDR3 reads TGTGCCAGCAGCGTAGATCAGGGGGCAGGCAAAAACATTCAGTACTTC. It is translated as CASSVDQGAGKNIQYF.

V is TRBV14 and J is TRBJ2-7; TRBD2 matches at 14 bases. V was pared by 3 bases and J by 3 bases, with 13 bases of the junction left unmatched. The CDR3 is made up of 19 amino acids. The germline V gene has CDR1 SGHDN and CDR2 FVKESK. The CDR3 loop is CASSHGRLAGGPRYYEQYF. Here the CDR3 DNA reads TGTGCCAGCAGCCATGGAAGACTAGCGGGAGGGCCTCGGTACTACGAGCAGTACTTC.

The V call is TRBV25-1, the J call TRBJ1-4; 7 bases line up with TRBD1. CDR3 length: 15 residues. In germline, CDR1 is MGHDK, CDR2 SYGVNS. J gave up 5 bases and V 3 bases, and 6 bases lay outside the gene matches. DNA for the CDR3: TGTGCCAGCAGTGACACGACAGGGCGCAATGAAAAACTGTTTTTT. It is translated as CASSDTTGRNEKLFF.

The CDR3 DNA reads as TGTGCCAGCAGAGTGGACCTCACCACAGATACGCAGTATTTT. It specifies CASRVDLTTDTQYF. The rearrangement links TRBV5-4 to TRBJ2-3; D unclear. The CDR3 covers 14 residues. The V end lost 5 bases, the J end lost 2 bases, and 12 bases lay between the germline ends. Germline CDR1 is SGHNT and CDR2 is YYREEE (reference sequence).

This clone was detected a few times. V is TRBV5-4 and J is TRBJ1-3; the D gene is possibly TRBD1 (5 bases). Germline V CDR1 and CDR2: SGHNT, YYREEE (reference sequence). This CDR3 is 15 amino acids long. V lost 3 bases to trimming and J lost 4 bases, with 14 bases between them. CDR3: CASSYPGRQGNTIYF. The CDR3 DNA is TGTGCCAGCAGCTACCCGGGACGACAAGGAAACACCATATATTTT.

In nucleotides, the CDR3 is TGTGCCAGCAGCGTAGCTTTTAGCGGGAGAGCTGGGGCCAACGTCCTGACTTTC. Protein sequence: CASSVAFSGRAGANVLTF. V and J are TRBV9 and TRBJ2-6; 9 bases line up with TRBD2. The V segment lost 0 bases and the J segment 2 bases; nucleotides outside the gene matches: 6. This CDR3 is built from 18 residues. The germline V gene encodes CDR1 SGDLS and CDR2 YYNGEE.

The chain combines TRBV28 with TRBJ1-2; D unresolved. This CDR3 spans 13 amino acids. In germline, CDR1 is MDHEN, CDR2 SYDVKM. V was pared by 11 bases and J by 0 bases, with 13 bases between. The CDR3 spells CAVDTVANYGYTF. CDR3 DNA sequence: TGTGCCGTAGACACCGTAGCTAACTATGGCTACACCTTC.

J is TRBJ2-2 and V is TRBV5-4, with D perhaps matching TRBD2 (5 bases). Trimming stripped 3 bases from V and 3 bases from J, with 12 bases between. Germline assignment: CDR1 SGHNT and CDR2 YYREEE (reference sequence). The CDR3 is made up of 15 amino acids. CDR3 loop: CASSSGGRDTGELFF. The DNA for the CDR3 is TGTGCCAGCAGCTCTGGAGGTCGGGACACCGGGGAGCTGTTTTTT.

This chain connects TRBV6-5 to TRBJ2-3; perhaps TRBD2 as D (6 bases). From germline, CDR1 is MNHEY and CDR2 SVGAGI. The CDR3 has 13 amino acids. Trimming stripped 7 bases from V and 1 base from J, with 9 bases between. DNA of the CDR3: TGTGCCAGCACCGCTAGCGGCACAGATACGCAGTATTTT. Protein sequence: CASTASGTDTQYF.

This clone turned up a few times. The gene calls are TRBV2 and TRBJ1-6; perhaps TRBD1 as D (6 bases). Germline CDR1 reads SNHLY; CDR2 reads FYNNEI. V shed 7 bases and J shed 9 bases, with 13 bases lying between them. The CDR3 loop spans 13 amino acids. The CDR3 region is CASKGVLGSPLHF. DNA of the CDR3: TGTGCCAGCAAGGGGGTATTGGGTTCACCCCTCCACTTT.

This clone was seen only once. The V call is TRBV11-1, the J call TRBJ1-2, with D hard to call. Germline V gene lookup returns CDR1 SGHAT and CDR2 FQDESV (reference sequence). There are 14 residues in the CDR3. V was trimmed by 5 bases and J by 6 bases, leaving 16 bases between them. The CDR3 loop is CASSPTRGGDGYTF. The CDR3 DNA is TGTGCCAGCAGCCCAACTCGAGGAGGTGATGGCTACACCTTC.

This clone was seen more than once but under ten times. The genes are TRBV13 and TRBJ1-3; D may be TRBD1 (5 bases). Trimming cost V 1 base and J 4 bases, with 14 bases left between them. This CDR3 has 16 amino acids. Germline loops: CDR1 PRHDT, CDR2 FYEKMQ (reference sequence). CDR3 in amino acids: CASSLEPGLYGNTIYF. CDR3 DNA: TGTGCCAGCAGCTTAGAACCAGGGCTGTACGGAAACACCATATATTTT. Combining the CDR3 with reference TRBV13 and TRBJ1-3 gives the whole variable domain AAGVIQSPRHLIKEKRETATLKCYPIPRHDTVYWYQQGPGQDPQFLISFYEKMQSDKGSIPDRFSAQQFSDYHSELNMSSLELGDSALYFCASSLEPGLYGNTIYFGEGSWLTVV.